Listed below are T cell receptor beta chains from one sample, sequenced in a study of T-cell memory formation after mild COVID-19. TCRdb ran MiXCR on the 5' RACE reads and lists one entry per CDR3 protein. The data hold more than 100,000 distinct CDR3 sequences, with over 15% observed a single time. The source material was PBMCs or a T cell subset sorted from them (not recorded which). The source of these receptors is a young man who had mild COVID-19 (a few samples of this study predate the infection). Cell type and time point are not known. Both conserved end residues are part of each CDR3. Each record gives: V gene, D gene, clone size, J gene, CDR3 DNA, CDR3 protein. A D gene is named only where the DNA matches it firmly. Size is omitted from some rows. Given values are once, few, many or a class for expanded clones.

TRBV7-2	.	.	TRBJ2-5	TGTGCCAGCAGCGCAGCAGAGACCCAGTACTTC	CASSAAETQYF
TRBV10-2	TRBD2	.	TRBJ2-7	TGCGCCAGCACCCCTCGGGGGGGGGCAACCTACGAGCAGTACTTC	CASTPRGGATYEQYF
TRBV20-1	.	few	TRBJ1-3	TGCAGTGCGCAATTACAGGGAACCGCCATATATTTT	CSAQLQGTAIYF
TRBV4-3	.	.	TRBJ2-3	TGCGCCAGCAGCCAAGGTGGGAGTTACACAGATACGCAGTATTTT	CASSQGGSYTDTQYF
TRBV5-1	TRBD2	.	TRBJ2-1	TGCGCCAGCTCAAGCGGAGGACTAGTAAAGTTCTTC	CASSSGGLVKFF
TRBV3-1	.	many	TRBJ2-3	TGTGCCAGCAGCCAAGGCGGGGGCCCATCAGATACGCAGTATTTT	CASSQGGGPSDTQYF
TRBV6-5	.	few	TRBJ2-7	TGTGCCAGCAGCCCATGGGCGGCTCTATACTACGAGCAGTACTTC	CASSPWAALYYEQYF
TRBV7-2	TRBD1	few	TRBJ2-7	TGTGCCAGCAGCTGGACAGGGGCGGGTATCTACGAGCAGTACTTC	CASSWTGAGIYEQYF
TRBV9	.	few	TRBJ2-1	TGTGCCAGCAGCTCCCCCGGGACACTGATAACGACTGAGCAGTTCTTC	CASSSPGTLITTEQFF
TRBV6-6	.	.	TRBJ2-5	TGTGCCAGCAGTTACTCCCAGAGTACCCAGGAGACCCAGTACTTC	CASSYSQSTQETQYF
TRBV24-1	TRBD1	few	TRBJ2-5	TGTGCCACCAGTGTACAGGACAGGATCTACTTC	CATSVQDRIYF
TRBV12-3/TRBV12-4	.	.	TRBJ1-2	TGTGCCACACGAGTCCGGGGAGCTCCTAACTATGGCTACACCTTC	CATRVRGAPNYGYTF
TRBV5-1	TRBD2	.	TRBJ2-1	TGCGCCAGCACCTCACGGGGGGGCTCCTACAATGAGCAGTTCTTC	CASTSRGGSYNEQFF
TRBV18	.	.	TRBJ2-5	TGTGCCAGCTCACCTCGGACTAACCAAGAGACCCAGTACTTC	CASSPRTNQETQYF
TRBV5-6	.	many	TRBJ2-2	TGTGCCAGCAGCCCCCGGGACGGGTACACCGGGGAGCTGTTTTTT	CASSPRDGYTGELFF
TRBV11-2	.	few	TRBJ2-1	TGTGCCAGCAGCTACATCCAGGGGAGAAAATACAATGAGCAGTTCTTC	CASSYIQGRKYNEQFF
TRBV12-2	.	once	TRBJ2-4	TGTGCAAGTCGCTTAGCGATGGTCGACGGGCGGGACTTC	CASRLAMVDGRDF
TRBV5-1	.	.	TRBJ2-1	TGCGCCAGCAGCTTTGAGTCGCGCAATGAGCAGTTCTTC	CASSFESRNEQFF
TRBV12-3/TRBV12-4	.	.	TRBJ2-3	TGTGCCAGCAGTTTACGGGGGTACACAGATACGCAGTATTTT	CASSLRGYTDTQYF
TRBV29-1	TRBD1	few	TRBJ2-3	TGCAGCGAATCCCAGGGGGCCAGCACAGATACGCAGTATTTT	CSESQGASTDTQYF
TRBV25-1	.	few	TRBJ2-5	TGTGCCTCCGCCAAGGGGCAGAGTTCCCAGGAGACCCAGTACTTC	CASAKGQSSQETQYF
TRBV7-2	.	.	TRBJ2-3	TGTGCCAGCAGCTTAAGGCGGGGCACCCCCACAGATACGCAGTATTTT	CASSLRRGTPTDTQYF
TRBV2	.	few	TRBJ2-7	TGTGCCAGCAGAAATTCTCGGGCGACTAACTATCCTGTTTACGAGCAGTACTTC	CASRNSRATNYPVYEQYF
TRBV5-1	TRBD1	once	TRBJ2-5	TGCGCCAGCAGCTTGGTGACGGGACAGGGTGAGGAGACCCAGTACTTC	CASSLVTGQGEETQYF
TRBV7-9	.	.	TRBJ2-1	TGTGCCAGCAGTTCCATGTACACCCTCCATGAGCAGTTCTTC	CASSSMYTLHEQFF
TRBV7-2	.	few	TRBJ1-1	TGTGCCAGCAGCTTAGGGACACACACTGAAGCTTTCTTT	CASSLGTHTEAFF
TRBV15	.	.	TRBJ1-1	TGTGCCACCAGCAGAGACCCGAACACTGAAGCTTTCTTT	CATSRDPNTEAFF
TRBV7-6	.	few	TRBJ2-7	TGTGCCAGCAGCTTAGTTACAGCCTCCTACGAGCAGTACTTC	CASSLVTASYEQYF
TRBV3-1	.	.	TRBJ1-2	TGTGCCAGCAGCCAAGTTGGGAACTATGGCTACACCTTC	CASSQVGNYGYTF
TRBV10-3	.	.	TRBJ2-1	TGTGCCATCAGTGAGTCGAGACAGGAGACCGCCTACAATGAGCAGTTCTTC	CAISESRQETAYNEQFF
TRBV2	.	.	TRBJ2-2	TGTGCCAGCAGTGAAGGGTACACCGGGGAGCTGTTTTTT	CASSEGYTGELFF
TRBV11-2	.	many	TRBJ1-1	TGTGCCAGCAGCTTAGACCAAGGACGGGATCTCACTGAAGCTTTCTTT	CASSLDQGRDLTEAFF